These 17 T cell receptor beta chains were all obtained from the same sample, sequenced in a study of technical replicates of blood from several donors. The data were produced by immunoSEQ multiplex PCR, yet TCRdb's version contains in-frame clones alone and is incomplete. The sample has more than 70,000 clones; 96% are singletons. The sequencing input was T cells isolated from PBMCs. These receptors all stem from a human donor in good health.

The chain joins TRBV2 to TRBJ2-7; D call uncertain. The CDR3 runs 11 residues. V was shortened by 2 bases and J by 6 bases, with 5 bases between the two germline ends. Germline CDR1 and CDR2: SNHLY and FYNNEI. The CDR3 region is CASSEQSEQYF. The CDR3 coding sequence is TGTGCCAGCAGTGAACAGTCCGAGCAGTACTTC.

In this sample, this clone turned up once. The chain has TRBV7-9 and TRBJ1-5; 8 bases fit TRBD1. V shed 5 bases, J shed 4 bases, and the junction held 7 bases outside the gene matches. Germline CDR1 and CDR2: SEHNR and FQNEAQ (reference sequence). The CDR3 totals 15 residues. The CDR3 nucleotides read TGTGCCAGCAGCCCGACAGGGGATGGGAATCAGCCCCAGCATTTT. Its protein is CASSPTGDGNQPQHF.

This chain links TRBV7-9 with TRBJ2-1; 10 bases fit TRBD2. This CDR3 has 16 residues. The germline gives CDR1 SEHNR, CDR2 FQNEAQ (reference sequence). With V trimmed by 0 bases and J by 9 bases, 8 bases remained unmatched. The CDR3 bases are TGTGCCAGCAGCTTAGCCCTAGCGGGAGAGGGGGCTGAGCAGTTCTTC. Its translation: CASSLALAGEGAEQFF. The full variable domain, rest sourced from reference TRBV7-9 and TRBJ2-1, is DTGVSQNPRHKITKRGQNVTFRCDPISEHNRLYWYRQTLGQGPEFLTYFQNEAQLEKSRLLSDRFSAERPKGSFSTLEIQRTEQGDSAMYLCASSLALAGEGAEQFFGPGTRLTVL.

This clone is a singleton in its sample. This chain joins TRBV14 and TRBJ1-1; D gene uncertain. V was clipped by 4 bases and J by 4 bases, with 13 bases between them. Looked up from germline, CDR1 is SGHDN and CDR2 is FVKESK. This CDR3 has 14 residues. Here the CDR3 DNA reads TGTGCCAGCAGCCTCCCCCTGGCGGGCACTGAAGCTTTCTTT. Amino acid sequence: CASSLPLAGTEAFF.

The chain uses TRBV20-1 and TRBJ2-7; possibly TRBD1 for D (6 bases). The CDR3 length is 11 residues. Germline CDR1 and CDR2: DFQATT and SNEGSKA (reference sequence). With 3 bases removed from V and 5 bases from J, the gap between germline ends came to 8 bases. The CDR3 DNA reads TGCAGTGCTAGCAGGGGCCACGAGCAGTACTTC. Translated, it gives CSASRGHEQYF.

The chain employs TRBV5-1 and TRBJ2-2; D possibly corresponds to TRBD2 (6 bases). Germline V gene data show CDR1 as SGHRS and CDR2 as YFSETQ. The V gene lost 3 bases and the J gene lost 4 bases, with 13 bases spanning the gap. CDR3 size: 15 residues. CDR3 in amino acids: CASSWGVEGTGELFF. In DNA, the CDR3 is TGCGCCAGCAGCTGGGGGGTAGAGGGCACCGGGGAGCTGTTTTTT.

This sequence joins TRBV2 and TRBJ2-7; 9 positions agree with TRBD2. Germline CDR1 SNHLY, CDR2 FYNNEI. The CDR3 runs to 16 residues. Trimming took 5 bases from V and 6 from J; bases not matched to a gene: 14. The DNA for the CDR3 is TGTGCCAGCAGTAGACGCGGGACTAGCAGACCAGGCGAGCAGTACTTC. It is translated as CASSRRGTSRPGEQYF.

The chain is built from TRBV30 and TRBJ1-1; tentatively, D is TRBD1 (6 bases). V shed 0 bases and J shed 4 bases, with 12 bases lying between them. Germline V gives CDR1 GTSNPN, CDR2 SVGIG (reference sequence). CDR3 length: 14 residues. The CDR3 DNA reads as TGTGCCTGGAGTGTACTTTCCAGGGGCACTGAAGCTTTCTTT. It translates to CAWSVLSRGTEAFF.

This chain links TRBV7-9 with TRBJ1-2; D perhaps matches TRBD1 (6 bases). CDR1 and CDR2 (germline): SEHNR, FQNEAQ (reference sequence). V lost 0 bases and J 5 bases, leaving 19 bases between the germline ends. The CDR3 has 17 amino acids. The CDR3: CASSLAIGTGPAYGYTF. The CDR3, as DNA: TGTGCCAGCAGCTTAGCGATAGGAACAGGGCCCGCGTATGGCTACACCTTC.

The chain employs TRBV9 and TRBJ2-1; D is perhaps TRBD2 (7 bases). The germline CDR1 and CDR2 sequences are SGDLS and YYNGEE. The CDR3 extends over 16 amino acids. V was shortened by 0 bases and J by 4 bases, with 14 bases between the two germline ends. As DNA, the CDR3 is TGTGCCAGCAGCGTAGAGGCCGGGGGGCAGTACAATGAGCAGTTCTTC. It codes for CASSVEAGGQYNEQFF.

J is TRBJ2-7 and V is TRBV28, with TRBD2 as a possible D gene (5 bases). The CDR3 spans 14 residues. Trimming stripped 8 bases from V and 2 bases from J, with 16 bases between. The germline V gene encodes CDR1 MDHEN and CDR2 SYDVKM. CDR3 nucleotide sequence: TGTGCCAGCCGAACGACCGGGGTAACCTACGAGCAGTACTTC. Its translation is CASRTTGVTYEQYF.

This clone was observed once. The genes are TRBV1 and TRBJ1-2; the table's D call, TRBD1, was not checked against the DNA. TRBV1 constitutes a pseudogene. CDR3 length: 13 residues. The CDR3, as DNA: TGCACCAGCAGCCAAGACAGGGGGGATGGCTACACCTTC. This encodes CTSSQDRGDGYTF.

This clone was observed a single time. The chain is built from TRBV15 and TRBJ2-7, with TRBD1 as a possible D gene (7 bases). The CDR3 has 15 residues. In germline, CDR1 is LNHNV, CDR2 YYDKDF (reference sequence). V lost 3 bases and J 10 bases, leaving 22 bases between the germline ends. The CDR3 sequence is CATSRAGVTGRRQYF. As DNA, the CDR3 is TGTGCCACCAGCAGGGCTGGTGTGACAGGGAGGAGACAGTACTTC.

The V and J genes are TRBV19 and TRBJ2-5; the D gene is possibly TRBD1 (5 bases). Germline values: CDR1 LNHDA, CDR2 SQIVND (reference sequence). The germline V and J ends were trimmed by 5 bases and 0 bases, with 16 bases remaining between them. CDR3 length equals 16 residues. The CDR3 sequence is CASSGADLPYQETQYF. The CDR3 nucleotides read TGTGCCAGTAGTGGGGCGGACCTACCGTACCAAGAGACCCAGTACTTC.

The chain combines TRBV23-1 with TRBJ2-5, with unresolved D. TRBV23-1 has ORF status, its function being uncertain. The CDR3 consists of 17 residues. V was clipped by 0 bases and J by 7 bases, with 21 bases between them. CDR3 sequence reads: CASSQSAPLYSPGTQYF. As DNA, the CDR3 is TGCGCCAGCAGTCAATCGGCACCCTTATATTCTCCGGGGACCCAGTACTTC.

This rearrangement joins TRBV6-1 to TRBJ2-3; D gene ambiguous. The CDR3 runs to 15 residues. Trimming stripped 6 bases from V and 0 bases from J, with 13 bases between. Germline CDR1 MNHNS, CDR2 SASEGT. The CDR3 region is CASSPPLTSTDTQYF. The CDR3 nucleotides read TGTGCCAGCAGCCCACCCCTGACAAGCACAGATACGCAGTATTTT.

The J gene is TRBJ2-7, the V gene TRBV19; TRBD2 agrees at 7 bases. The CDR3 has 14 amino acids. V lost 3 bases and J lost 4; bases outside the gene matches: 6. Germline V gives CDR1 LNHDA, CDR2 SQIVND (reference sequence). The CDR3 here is CASSIGGSAYEQYF. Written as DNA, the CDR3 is TGTGCCAGTAGTATCGGCGGGAGCGCATACGAGCAGTACTTC.